This T cell receptor delta chain came from a study of gamma delta lymphoproliferative disorders and STAT genes. Study-level information: Gamma-chain libraries were built from at least 50 ng of genomic DNA with the LymphoTrack Dx TCRG Assay. General observations from the study: Nearly all major patient gamma and delta clonotypes were public; only two gamma clonotypes were disease-private.

TCRdb processed the multiplex PCR reads again with the CATT caller. The sample has 1,200 or so delta-chain clones; around 1.5% are singletons. The receptor sequences were amplified from genomic DNA of peripheral blood mononuclear cells. Judged by abundance, this clone is medium-sized. Its antigen is unidentified. This likely came from a read error, as a far larger clone is one base away. Germline V gives CDR1 GEAIGNYY, CDR2 EKD. This CDR3 comprises 23 residues. The J gene is TRDJ1, the V gene TRDV2; 9 bases match TRDD3. The receptor was isolated from a human donor in good health. Source material: blood. This chain's CDR3 is CACDTRGAITGGARPPNTDKPIF. CDR3 bases: TGTGCCTGTGACACACGTGGGGCAATTACTGGGGGAGCCAGGCCCCCAAACACCGATAAACCCATCTTT.